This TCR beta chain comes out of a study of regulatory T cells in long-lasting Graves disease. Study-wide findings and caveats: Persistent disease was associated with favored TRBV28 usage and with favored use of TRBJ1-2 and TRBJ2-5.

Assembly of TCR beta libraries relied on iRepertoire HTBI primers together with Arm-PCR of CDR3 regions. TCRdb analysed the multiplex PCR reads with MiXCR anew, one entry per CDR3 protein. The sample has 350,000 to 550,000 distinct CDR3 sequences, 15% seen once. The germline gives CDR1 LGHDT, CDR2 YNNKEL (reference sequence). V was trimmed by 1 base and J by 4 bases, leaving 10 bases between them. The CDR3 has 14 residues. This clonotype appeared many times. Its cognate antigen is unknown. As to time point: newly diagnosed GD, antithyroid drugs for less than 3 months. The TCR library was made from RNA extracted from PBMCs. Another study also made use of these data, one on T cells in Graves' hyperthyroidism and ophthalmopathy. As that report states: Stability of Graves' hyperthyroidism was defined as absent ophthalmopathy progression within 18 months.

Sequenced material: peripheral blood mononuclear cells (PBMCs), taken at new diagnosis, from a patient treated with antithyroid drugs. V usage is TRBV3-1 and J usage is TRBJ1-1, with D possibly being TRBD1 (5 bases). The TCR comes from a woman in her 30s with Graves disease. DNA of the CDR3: TGTGCCAGCAGCCAAGGTGGAGGGGCCACTGAAGCTTTCTTT. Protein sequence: CASSQGGGATEAFF.